One and the same sample provided the 20 T cell receptor beta chains below, sequenced in a study of technical replicates of blood from several donors. Generated by immunoSEQ multiplex PCR, the TCRdb table keeps only in-frame clones and is missing some. The table shows 81,000 or so clones, with around 96% occurring only once. Sequencing was performed on T cells isolated from PBMCs. These receptors all stem from a human donor in good health.

The J gene is TRBJ2-4, the V gene TRBV7-9; 9 positions agree with TRBD2. CDR3 length equals 13 residues. In germline, CDR1 is SEHNR, CDR2 FQNEAQ (reference sequence). The V segment lost 5 bases and the J segment 7 bases; nucleotides outside the gene matches: 3. The chain's CDR3 is CASSPSGINIQYF. The CDR3 bases are TGTGCCAGCAGCCCTAGCGGGATTAACATTCAGTACTTC.

The table lists this clone with a count of one. This rearrangement joins TRBV19 to TRBJ2-7, with D perhaps TRBD2 (6 bases). V was clipped by 9 bases and J by 0 bases, with 12 bases between them. The CDR3 has 13 residues. Germline V gives CDR1 LNHDA, CDR2 SQIVND (reference sequence). CDR3 nucleotide sequence: TGTGCCAGCGCGGGGCAGGCCTCCTACGAGCAGTACTTC. Protein: CASAGQASYEQYF.

J is TRBJ2-5 and V is TRBV2; possibly TRBD2 for D (6 bases). CDR3 length equals 13 residues. Trimming stripped 6 bases from V and 1 base from J, with 9 bases between. Germline CDR1 reads SNHLY; CDR2 reads FYNNEI. In DNA form, the CDR3 reads TGTGCCAGCAGCCGGGAGTCCCAAGAGACCCAGTACTTC. Its translation: CASSRESQETQYF.

This chain joins TRBV28 and TRBJ1-5; TRBD1 is a possible D gene (6 bases). With 4 bases removed from V and 6 bases from J, the gap between germline ends came to 7 bases. This CDR3 has 12 residues. The germline CDR1 and CDR2 sequences are MDHEN and SYDVKM. CDR3 sequence (DNA): TGTGCCAGCAGTTCGGACAGTCAGCCCCAGCATTTT. Translating it yields CASSSDSQPQHF.

The genes are TRBV5-1 and TRBJ1-2; D remains unclear. With 0 bases removed from V and 5 bases from J, the gap between germline ends came to 8 bases. Germline V gives CDR1 SGHRS, CDR2 YFSETQ. This CDR3 comprises 13 residues. CDR3 region: CASSLGAQYGYTF. CDR3 sequence (DNA): TGCGCCAGCAGCTTGGGGGCCCAATATGGCTACACCTTC.

The rearrangement uses TRBV4-1 and TRBJ2-3, with D tentatively TRBD2 (5 bases). Germline V gives CDR1 MGHRA, CDR2 YSYEKL. The CDR3 is 16 residues long. V lost 6 bases to trimming and J lost 2 bases, with 18 bases between them. As DNA, the CDR3 is TGCGCCAGCAGACCGGGGTTCCTTTCCCACACAGATACGCAGTATTTT. Translating gives CASRPGFLSHTDTQYF.

The rearrangement links TRBV7-9 to TRBJ2-7; TRBD2 is a possible D gene (6 bases). The germline V gene encodes CDR1 SEHNR and CDR2 FQNEAQ (reference sequence). The CDR3 covers 16 residues. With 4 bases removed from V and 0 bases from J, the gap between germline ends came to 16 bases. CDR3 DNA sequence: TGTGCCAGCAGCTCGACTGGCGGGGTAAGCTCCTACGAGCAGTACTTC. Protein: CASSSTGGVSSYEQYF.

V gene TRBV10-3 combines with J gene TRBJ2-3; D is uncertain. With 8 bases removed from V and 2 bases from J, the gap between germline ends came to 14 bases. Germline values: CDR1 ENHRY, CDR2 SYGVKD. CDR3 length: 14 amino acids. CDR3 region: CAIQARQDTDTQYF. The CDR3, as DNA: TGTGCCATCCAGGCTCGCCAGGACACAGATACGCAGTATTTT.

The genes are TRBV4-1 and TRBJ1-2; D may be TRBD1 (6 bases). The CDR3 spans 17 residues. Trimming pared 0 bases from V and 0 bases from J, leaving 14 bases between. From germline, CDR1 is MGHRA and CDR2 YSYEKL. CDR3 in amino acids: CASSQEGRAGANYGYTF. In DNA, the CDR3 is TGCGCCAGCAGCCAAGAGGGTAGGGCAGGGGCTAACTATGGCTACACCTTC.

The chain couples TRBV11-2 to TRBJ1-4; the D gene is possibly TRBD1 (6 bases). Germline values: CDR1 SGHAT, CDR2 FQNNGV. Trimming left V 8 bases short and J 8 bases short, with 24 bases between. The CDR3 length is 16 residues. In nucleotides, the CDR3 is TGTGCCAGCGACCTTAGACAGGTAACTCCTTGGGAAAAACTGTTTTTT. As protein: CASDLRQVTPWEKLFF.

This chain links TRBV5-5 with TRBJ2-3, with 10 bases lining up with TRBD1. With 6 bases clipped from V and 4 bases from J, the junction kept 11 bases outside the gene matches. CDR1 and CDR2 (germline): SGHKS, YYEKEE (reference sequence). This CDR3 has 16 amino acids. The CDR3, as DNA: TGTGCCAGCATCCAGTGGGGGACAGGGGTCGCAGATACGCAGTATTTT. Amino acids: CASIQWGTGVADTQYF.

The chain couples TRBV10-3 to TRBJ2-7, with 9 positions matching TRBD1. The ends lost 3 bases at V and 5 bases at J; junction bases unmatched: 5. The CDR3 length is 14 residues. Germline values: CDR1 ENHRY, CDR2 SYGVKD. CDR3 in DNA: TGTGCCATCAGTGATCCGGGACAGGGTGACGAGCAGTACTTC. Translating gives CAISDPGQGDEQYF.

The gene calls are TRBV10-3 and TRBJ2-5; TRBD2 might be the D (6 bases). This CDR3 comprises 17 residues. Germline lookup yields CDR1 ENHRY and CDR2 SYGVKD. Deletions cut 0 bases from V and 2 bases from J, with 16 bases between. The CDR3 loop reads CAISESGGTARQETQYF. CDR3 DNA sequence: TGTGCCATCAGTGAGTCTGGAGGGACGGCAAGACAAGAGACCCAGTACTTC.

The gene calls are TRBV7-9 and TRBJ2-5; tentative D call: TRBD2 (6 bases). Per the germline V gene, CDR1 is SEHNR and CDR2 is FQNEAQ (reference sequence). Trimming took 7 bases from V and 2 from J, leaving 14 bases between them. The CDR3 extends over 14 amino acids. CDR3 DNA sequence: TGTGCCAGCACTCAGCTCGGGGGACAAGAGACCCAGTACTTC. Residues: CASTQLGGQETQYF.

This chain links TRBV10-3 with TRBJ1-5; 9 nucleotides agree with TRBD1. Germline-derived CDR1 and CDR2 are ENHRY and SYGVKD. V shed 5 bases, J shed 5 bases, and the junction held 4 bases outside the gene matches. The CDR3 is 14 amino acids. The CDR3 DNA reads TGTGCCATCAGTAAGGGACAGGGAGATCAGCCCCAGCATTTT. It is translated as CAISKGQGDQPQHF.

In DNA form, the CDR3 reads TGTGCCAGCAGCCCAGAAGGGGGGGGAGCCGGGGAGCTGTTTTTT. Protein product: CASSPEGGGAGELFF. The chain combines TRBV7-8 with TRBJ2-2, with D perhaps TRBD2 (7 bases). Germline V gives CDR1 SGHVS, CDR2 FQNEAQ. The V and J ends lost 5 bases and 6 bases respectively, with 16 bases between them. This CDR3 contains 15 residues.

The chain uses TRBV7-7 and TRBJ2-5, with TRBD2 matching 7 bases. CDR3 length: 15 amino acids. J was trimmed by 2 bases and V by 1 base; bases with no gene match: 4. CDR1 and CDR2 (germline): SSHAT, FNYEAQ (reference sequence). CDR3 protein: CASSLVASGQETQYF. Written as DNA, the CDR3 is TGTGCCAGCAGCTTAGTGGCTAGCGGACAAGAGACCCAGTACTTC. The full variable domain, completed using reference TRBV7-7 and TRBJ2-5, is GAGVSQSPRYKVTKRGQDVTLRCDPISSHATLYWYQQALGQGPEFLTYFNYEAQPDKSGLPSDRFSAERPEGSISTLTIQRTEQRDSAMYRCASSLVASGQETQYFGPGTRLLVL.

V is TRBV18 and J is TRBJ1-6, with 7 bases matching TRBD1. Germline V gene data show CDR1 as KGHSH and CDR2 as LQKENI. V was pared by 1 base and J by 0 bases, with 9 bases of the junction left unmatched. The CDR3 extends over 19 amino acids. Here the CDR3 reads CASSPQGQRQSSYNSPLHF. In DNA form, the CDR3 reads TGTGCCAGCTCACCACAGGGACAGCGACAGAGCTCCTATAATTCACCCCTCCACTTT.

As for this clone: One junction end does not reproduce the germline sequence, and a read error may be involved. The gene calls are TRBV7-7 and TRBJ2-5; 7 bases agree with TRBD1. Germline V CDR1 and CDR2: SSHAT, FNYEAQ (reference sequence). This CDR3 region has 13 residues. CDR3 nucleotides: TGTGCTAGCAGCCCCAGGGGGTTGGAGACCCAGTACTTC. Protein product: CASSPRGLETQYF. The variable domain in full, with the rest retrieved from reference TRBV7-7 and TRBJ2-5, is GAGVSQSPRYKVTKRGQDVTLRCDPISSHATLYWYQQALGQGPEFLTYFNYEAQPDKSGLPSDRFSAERPEGSISTLTIQRTEQRDSAMYRCASSPRGLETQYFGPGTRLLVL.

V is TRBV5-8 and J is TRBJ1-5; D not certain. Germline V gives CDR1 SGHTS, CDR2 YDEGEE. The CDR3 sequence is 12 residues long. V was pared by 4 bases and J by 7 bases, with 9 bases between. The CDR3 here is CASSRGQQPQHF. The CDR3 nucleotides read TGTGCCAGCAGCCGAGGCCAACAGCCCCAGCATTTT.